This T cell receptor (beta chain) was retrieved from a study of T cell responses to AZD1222 COVID-19 vaccine. Whole-study findings and limits: There were mostly white British donors and more females than males, and clonal diversity was possibly underestimated. Repertoire collection took place solely once the T cell response had peaked. The study found Spike-specific TCR breadth and depth rose after two AZD1222 doses. Baseline seropositivity occurred in only a handful of AZD1222 recipients.

Comment on this clone: Its antigen remains unknown.

Here immunoSEQ multiplex PCR was the method, and the copy in TCRdb shows in-frame clones only, minus some. The sample has around 47,000 clones, roughly 75% seen once; the top ten hold roughly 21%. The material was peripheral blood, obtained 28 days after the second dose of the MenACWY control vaccine. This clonotype originated in an adult who received the MenACWY meningococcal vaccine as a control.

CDR3 protein: CASSQGASRAGGYTF. CDR3 bases: TGCGCCAGCAGCCAAGGGGCGAGCAGGGCTGGTGGCTACACCTTC. This rearrangement joins TRBV4-1 to TRBJ1-2, with D possibly TRBD1 on 5 matching bases. Germline V gene data show CDR1 as MGHRA and CDR2 as YSYEKL. The CDR3 is 15 amino acids. Trimming stripped 1 base from V and 7 bases from J, with 16 bases between.